These 2 T cell receptor beta chains were all obtained from the same sample, sequenced in a study of radiotherapy plus CTLA-4 blockade in lung cancer. Using immunoSEQ multiplex PCR, the repertoire was profiled, and TCRdb retains in-frame clones only, with some absent. This sample has some 90,000 clones, with roughly four fifths found just once. Sequenced here: peripheral blood, sampled from a patient treated with radiotherapy plus ipilimumab. The receptors were gathered from a human donor with non-small cell lung cancer who had stable disease on radiotherapy plus ipilimumab.

This chain uses TRBV28 with TRBJ1-1; D ambiguous. V was clipped by 2 bases and J by 1 base, with 2 bases between them. Germline CDR1 reads MDHEN; CDR2 reads SYDVKM. This CDR3 spans 12 amino acids. The CDR3 nucleotides are TGTGCCAGCAGTTTACGGAACACTGAAGCTTTCTTT. It yields the protein CASSLRNTEAFF.

The chain combines TRBV11-3 with TRBJ1-3; D perhaps matches TRBD1 (5 bases). Per the germline V gene, CDR1 is SGHNT and CDR2 is YENEEA. V was clipped by 2 bases and J by 2 bases, with 13 bases between them. This CDR3 has 16 amino acids. The DNA for the CDR3 is TGTGCCAGCAGCTTAAGGGGTGGAGGTGCTGGAAACACCATATATTTT. This sequence encodes CASSLRGGGAGNTIYF.